The present TCR beta chain was sequenced within a study of beta chain features in type 1 diabetes listed by TCRdb under 2018. Describing the broader study: Mean age, gender distribution, total cell number and subset yield were not different between patients and healthy donors. Whereas all 30 or so donors provided naive and central memory subsets, regulatory and stem cell-like memory subsets were isolated from just 8 patients and about 8 healthy donors. Across all samples, some 100,000,000 sorted cells were examined, and cell number per subset correlated strongly with RNA yield. In the study, recently diagnosed type 1 diabetes patients and matched healthy donors were compared on the TCRB repertoires of their sorted circulating CD4+ T cell subsets.

All of the isolated RNA was reverse transcribed with the High Capacity cDNA Reverse Transcription Kit, so expressed TCRB transcripts were sequenced. Deep immunoSEQ sequencing was applied to naive, central memory and regulatory T cell samples, giving an average of roughly 3.3 million total reads per sample. Sorted cells were lysed in RLT buffer and RNA was extracted with DNase-treated RNeasy Micro or Mini kits, depending on cell number. To prevent cross-contamination, each cell subset was processed individually, whereas patient and healthy donor samples were processed jointly. TCRB sequences were amplified from cDNA with the immunoSEQ multiplex PCR, producing 87-bp fragments spanning the CDR3 region. Amplicons were sequenced on the Illumina HiSeq platform. The authors' pipeline ran thus. Synthetic template baselines were used to correct PCR bias computationally, reads within Hamming distance 2 were collapsed, and singletons that could not be merged were discarded. Reads were aligned against IMGT so that V, D and J genes, CDR3 length and insertions or deletions at six rearrangement sites could be assigned. Within each subset, clonotype counts were normalized to the number of sorted cells before true diversity and Gini coefficients were calculated with the tcR R package. The overlap coefficient, calculated on TCRB nucleotide sequences, was used to measure repertoire sharing. TCRdb limited this immuneACCESS table to in-frame rearrangements with V and J called. A share of clones is missing; checked studies link under half to unresolved V genes, and the rest is unexplained. That table is the source of V, J and clone size, and D and trimming were worked out from the DNA. Recorded for this sample are nearly 350,000 clones; roughly 8% of them occurred a single time. The ten largest clones represent around 0.45% of the sample.

Trimming removed 3 bases from V and 6 bases from J; the gene matches leave 7 bases unexplained. The CDR3 sequence holds 15 residues, the cysteine and phenylalanine included. The DNA shown is the 45-base CDR3, in frame from base 1. The germline V gene (reference sequence) sets CDR1 to MNHEY and CDR2 to SMNVEV. The study at large found these results: PCR might favor shorter templates, but patient and control samples were amplified and corrected together, so any skew would affect both groups equally. Naive, central memory and regulatory TCRB repertoires appeared to be more alike among patients than among healthy donors. At VDJ recombination sites, patients with type 1 diabetes made fewer insertions and deleted more nucleotides, a pattern implying thymic rearrangement abnormalities. Because cDNA was sequenced instead of genomic DNA, highly expressing activated cells could be over-represented, though the groups showed no difference in activation or CD3 levels. Type 1 diabetes patients showed a moderate but significant shortening of TCRB CDR3 length in all four CD4+ subsets. Only small numbers of individuals were included in the HLA sub-analyses, which left unresolved whether HLA type had any influence on TCRB rearrangement.

This clone was counted a few times. Its antigen is still unknown. No per-base quality is available; no much larger clone lies one base away. A single peripheral blood draw of about 120 mL on average was collected from each donor into heparinised tubes. Using a panel that included CD45RO, CCR7, CD25, CD127, CD95 and CD27, naive, central memory, regulatory and stem cell-like memory CD4+ T cells were sorted on a BD FACSAria II. A purity above 98% was achieved for all sorted populations. PBMCs were separated immediately by Lymphoprep density gradient centrifugation and were stained directly, without being cultured. So that batch effects would be minimized, each experiment stained and sorted samples in pairs, pairing one healthy donor with one patient.

The chain is made from TRBV27 and TRBJ1-4, and 7 junction bases match TRBD1. The TCR sequence derives from a woman aged 18 to 35 in good health. The sample comprised central memory CD4+ T cells from blood. The DNA reads TGTGCCAGCAGTTTTACCCCACAGGGGCATGAAAAACTGTTTTTT. It translates as CASSFTPQGHEKLFF.